The T cell receptor beta chain described here comes from a study of shared clonotypes between healthy human individuals. Trimming took 7 bases from V and 2 from J, leaving 11 bases between them. Germline V CDR1 and CDR2: LNHDA, SQIVND (reference sequence). The CDR3 contains 13 residues. In the source study's methods: Quality scores were absent from the junction-only immunoSEQ sequences, so filtering differed. TCRdb's table, derived via immunoSEQ multiplex PCR, lists solely in-frame clones and lacks some. From that table come the V and J calls and clone size; the DNA was used to work out D and trimming. The sample has millions of clones; approximately 94% are singletons. The naive CD8 subset, CD45RO-negative cells positively selected for CCR7, excluded terminally differentiated effector memory CD45RA+ cells.

The rearrangement uses TRBV19 and TRBJ1-1, with D possibly matching TRBD1 (5 bases). Material for sequencing was naive CD8+ T cells sorted from blood. The source is a man between 18 and 29 years old in good health. In DNA, the CDR3 is TGTGCCAGTATCGGGACGGCAAACACTGAAGCTTTCTTT. Translation: CASIGTANTEAFF.